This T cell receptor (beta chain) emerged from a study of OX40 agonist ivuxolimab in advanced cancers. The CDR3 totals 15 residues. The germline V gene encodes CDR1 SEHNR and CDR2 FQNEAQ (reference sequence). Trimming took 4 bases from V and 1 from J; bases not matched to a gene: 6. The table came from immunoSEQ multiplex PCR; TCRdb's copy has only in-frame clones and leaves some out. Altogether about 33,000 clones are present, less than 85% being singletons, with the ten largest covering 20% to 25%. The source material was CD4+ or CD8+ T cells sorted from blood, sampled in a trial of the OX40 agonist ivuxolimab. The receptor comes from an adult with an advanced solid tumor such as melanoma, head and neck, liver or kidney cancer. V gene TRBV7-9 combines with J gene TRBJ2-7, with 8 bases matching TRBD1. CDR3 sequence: CASSSRQGISYEQYF. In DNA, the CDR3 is TGTGCCAGCAGCTCCCGACAGGGGATTTCCTACGAGCAGTACTTC. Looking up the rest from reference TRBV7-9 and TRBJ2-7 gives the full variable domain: DTGVSQNPRHKITKRGQNVTFRCDPISEHNRLYWYRQTLGQGPEFLTYFQNEAQLEKSRLLSDRFSAERPKGSFSTLEIQRTEQGDSAMYLCASSSRQGISYEQYFGPGTRLTVT.